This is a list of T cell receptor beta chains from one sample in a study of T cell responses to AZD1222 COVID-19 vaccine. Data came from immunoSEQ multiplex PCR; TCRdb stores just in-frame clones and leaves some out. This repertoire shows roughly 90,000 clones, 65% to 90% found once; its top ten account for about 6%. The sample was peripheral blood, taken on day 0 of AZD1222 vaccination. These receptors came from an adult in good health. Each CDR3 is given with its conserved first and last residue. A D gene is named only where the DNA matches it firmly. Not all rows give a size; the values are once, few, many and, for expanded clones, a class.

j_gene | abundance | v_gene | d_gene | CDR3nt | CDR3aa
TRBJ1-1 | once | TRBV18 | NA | TGTGCCAGCTCTTCGGACGTGAACACTGAAGCTTTCTTT | CASSSDVNTEAFF
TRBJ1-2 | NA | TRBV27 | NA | TGTGCCAGCAGTTTCGCGCAGGGGAACTATGGCTACACCTTC | CASSFAQGNYGYTF
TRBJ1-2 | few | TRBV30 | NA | TGTGCCTGGAGTCCGATGGGGGACGGCTACACCTTC | CAWSPMGDGYTF
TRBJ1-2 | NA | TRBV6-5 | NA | TGTGCCAGCAGCCCATTAGGGCACTATGGCTACACCTTC | CASSPLGHYGYTF
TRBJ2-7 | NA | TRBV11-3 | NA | TGTGCCAGCAGCTGGGGGACTGACTCCTACGAGCAGTACTTC | CASSWGTDSYEQYF
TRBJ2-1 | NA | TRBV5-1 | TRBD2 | TGCGCCAGCAGCTTGGAGACTAGCTTCAATGAGCAGTTCTTC | CASSLETSFNEQFF
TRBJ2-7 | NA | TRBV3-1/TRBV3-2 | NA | TGTGCCAGCAGCCAAGTGCCGGAACCTTCCTACGAGCAGTACTTC | CASSQVPEPSYEQYF
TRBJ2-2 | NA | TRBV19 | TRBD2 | TGTGCCAGTAGTACCCGGGAGGGCCGCGGCACCGGGGAGCTGTTTTTT | CASSTREGRGTGELFF
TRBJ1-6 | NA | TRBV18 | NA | TGTGCCAGCTCACCTAGTCTTGACAGCGGGCCCCGAAATCTCCACTTT | CASSPSLDSGPRNLHF
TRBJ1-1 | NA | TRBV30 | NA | TGTGCCTGGATCCAGCCGAACACTGAAGCTTTCTTT | CAWIQPNTEAFF
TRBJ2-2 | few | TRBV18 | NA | TGTGCCAGCTCACCATGGGCCGGGGGTGCCGGGGACACCGGGGAGCTGTTTTTT | CASSPWAGGAGDTGELFF
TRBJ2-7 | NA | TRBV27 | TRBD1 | TGTGCCAGCAGTTTGACAGGGGGCTACGAGCAGTACTTC | CASSLTGGYEQYF
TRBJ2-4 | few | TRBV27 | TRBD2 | TGTGCCAGCAGCTTATCTTTAGCGGGATTGGGCAAAAACATTCAGTACTTC | CASSLSLAGLGKNIQYF
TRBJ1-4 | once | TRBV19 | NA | TGTGCCAGTAGTATTCTCGACCTTAATGAAAAACTGTTTTTT | CASSILDLNEKLFF
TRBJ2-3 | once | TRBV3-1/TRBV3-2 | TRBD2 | TGTGCCAGCAGCCTCACTAGCGGGAGGAGCACAGATACGCAGTATTTT | CASSLTSGRSTDTQYF
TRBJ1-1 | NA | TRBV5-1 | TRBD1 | TGCGCCAGCAGCCCCGGACAGGGAATAGGAGCTTTCTTT | CASSPGQGIGAFF
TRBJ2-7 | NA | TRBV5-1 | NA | TGCGCCAGCAGCTCGGGAAGGTTGGGGGACGGGGGACGGTACTTC | CASSSGRLGDGGRYF
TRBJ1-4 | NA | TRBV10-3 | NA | TGTGCCATCAGTGAGAGGACTCATGAAAAACTGTTTTTT | CAISERTHEKLFF
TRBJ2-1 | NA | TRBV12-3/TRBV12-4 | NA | TGTGCCAGCAGTTTAGGGGACTACAATGAGCAGTTCTTC | CASSLGDYNEQFF
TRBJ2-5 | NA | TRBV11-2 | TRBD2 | TGTGCCAGCAGCCCTAGCGGGGGAGAGACCCAGTACTTC | CASSPSGGETQYF
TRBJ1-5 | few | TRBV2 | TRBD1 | TGTGCCAGCAGTGGGACAGGGGGGAATCAGCCCCAGCATTTT | CASSGTGGNQPQHF
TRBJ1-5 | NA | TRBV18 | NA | TGTGCCAGCTCACTCAGGGACACAGCTTCCAATCAGCCCCAGCATTTT | CASSLRDTASNQPQHF
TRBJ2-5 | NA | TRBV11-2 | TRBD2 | TGTGCCAGCAGCCCGCCCAGCGGGGTTGAGACCCAGTACTTC | CASSPPSGVETQYF
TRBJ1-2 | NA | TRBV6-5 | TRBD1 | TGTGCCAGCAGTTACACCGGGACAGGGAATGGCTACACCTTC | CASSYTGTGNGYTF
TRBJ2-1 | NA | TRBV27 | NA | TGTGCCAGCAGTTTATCAGCTCGGGAGCAGTTCTTC | CASSLSAREQFF
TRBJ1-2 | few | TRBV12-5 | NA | TGTGCTAGTGGACAGGGTAACTATGGCTACACCTTC | CASGQGNYGYTF
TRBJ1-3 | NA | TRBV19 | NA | TGTGCCAGTAGTCGTGACGGAAACTCTGGAAACACCATATATTTT | CASSRDGNSGNTIYF
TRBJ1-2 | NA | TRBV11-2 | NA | TGTGCCAGCAGCAAAGGCACAACCTATGGCTACACCTTC | CASSKGTTYGYTF
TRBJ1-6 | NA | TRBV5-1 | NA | TGCGCCAGCAGCCTAGGACAGCTTGGGACTTCACCCCTCCACTTT | CASSLGQLGTSPLHF
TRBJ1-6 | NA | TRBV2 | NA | TGTGCCAGCAGACCCAATCGACAGAATTCACCCCTCCACTTT | CASRPNRQNSPLHF
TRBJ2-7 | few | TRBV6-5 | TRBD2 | TGTGCCAGCAGTCCCCGGGGGGGGCTCGAGCAGTACTTC | CASSPRGGLEQYF